This T cell receptor beta chain was identified during a study of vaccination effects on CD4 cells after COVID-19. Details on this clone: Its antigen remains unknown.

Method: immunoSEQ multiplex PCR; TCRdb's copy keeps in-frame clones and lacks some. The table shows 50,000 or so clones, with around 80% occurring only once. Before any sequencing was done, the ViraFEST assay used viral peptide pools to expand antigen-specific CD4+ T cells. Following an approximately ten-day culture, CD4+ T cells were purified. In germline, CDR1 is SGHNT, CDR2 YYREEE (reference sequence). The CDR3 length is 13 residues. The ends were cut back, 2 bases at V and 6 bases at J, with 11 bases in the middle. This sequence originates from a human donor who received a COVID-19 vaccine. Sequenced material: CD4+ T cells from PBMCs cultured with HCoV-229E spike peptides, taken before COVID-19 vaccination. This chain joins TRBV5-4 and TRBJ1-1, with D uncertain. The CDR3 DNA reads as TGTGCCAGCAGCTTTTTGGATTCGGCTGAAGCTTTCTTT. Translating gives CASSFLDSAEAFF.